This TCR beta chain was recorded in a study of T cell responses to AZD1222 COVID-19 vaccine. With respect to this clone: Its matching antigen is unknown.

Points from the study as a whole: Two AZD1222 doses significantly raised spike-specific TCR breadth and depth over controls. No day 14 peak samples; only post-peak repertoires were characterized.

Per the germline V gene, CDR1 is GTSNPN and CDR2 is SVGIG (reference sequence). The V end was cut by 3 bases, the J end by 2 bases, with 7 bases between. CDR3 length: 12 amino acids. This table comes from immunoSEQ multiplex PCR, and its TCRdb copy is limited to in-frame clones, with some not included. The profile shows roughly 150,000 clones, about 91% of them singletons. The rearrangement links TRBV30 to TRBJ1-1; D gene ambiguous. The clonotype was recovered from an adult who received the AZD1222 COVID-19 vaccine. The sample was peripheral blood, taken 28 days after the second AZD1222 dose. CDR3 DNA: TGTGCCTGGAGCCCGGGAAACACTGAAGCTTTCTTT. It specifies CAWSPGNTEAFF.